Listed below are T cell receptor beta chains from one sample, sequenced in a study of T cells in Graves' hyperthyroidism and ophthalmopathy. From the multiplex PCR reads, TCRdb called clonotypes with MiXCR, one entry per CDR3 protein. The data show over 250,000 distinct CDR3 sequences, about 25% seen once. The sample consisted of blood. The receptors shown here come from a man between 40 and 49 years old with Graves' hyperthyroidism that later progressed to Graves' ophthalmopathy. Each CDR3 is given with its conserved first and last residue.

TRBV4-1 | CASSQVQVTWSNQPQHF
TRBV6-5 | CASSYATGVGAEAFF
TRBV6-1 | CASSAYPGELFF
TRBV18 | CASRTGLNTEAFF
TRBV6-1 | CASSIGISGANVLTF
TRBV27 | CASSFIRDRDTYEQYF
TRBV7-2 | CASSLGPGYGTEAFF
TRBV24-1 | CATSDGSGGSRPQHF
TRBV25-1 | CASSEYLGLESSETQYF
TRBV6-2/TRBV6-3 | CASSYALDGRWGEAFF
TRBV30 | CAWGARRTEAFF
TRBV6-2/TRBV6-3 | CASRGPGGSYGYTF
TRBV30 | CAWSTRGSGHTYEQYF
TRBV15 | CATSSTNNYGYTF
TRBV28 | CASSLGSGTQYF
TRBV20-1 | CSASVGVGPWKNIQYF
TRBV19 | CASSPNSRGLSYEQYF
TRBV2 | CASSEARGYAGNTIYF
TRBV12-3/TRBV12-4 | CASSSIGSRGVYGYTF
TRBV30 | CAWSRGASNTGELFF
TRBV29-1 | CSVDTGLVETQYF
TRBV5-1 | CASKKTGLYEQYF
TRBV24-1 | CATSDAGGEYGYTF
TRBV7-2 | CASDRVAGEAFF
TRBV7-8 | CASSVSPGENTEAFF
TRBV7-8 | CASSFEMGAYEQYF
TRBV6-2/TRBV6-3 | CASSTSPYEQYF
TRBV28 | CASSFKGSEQYF
TRBV2 | CASRPDRGSASQETQYF
TRBV5-1 | CASSRSSHTEAFF
TRBV27 | CASSLFSSGRVTGELFF
TRBV6-2/TRBV6-3 | CASWTRGYYGYTF
TRBV19 | CASSEGLAVWYEQYF
TRBV6-4 | CASSGQPGGITEAFF
TRBV6-1 | CASSEEPLDNTEAFF
TRBV7-2 | CASSLRGAGGETQYF